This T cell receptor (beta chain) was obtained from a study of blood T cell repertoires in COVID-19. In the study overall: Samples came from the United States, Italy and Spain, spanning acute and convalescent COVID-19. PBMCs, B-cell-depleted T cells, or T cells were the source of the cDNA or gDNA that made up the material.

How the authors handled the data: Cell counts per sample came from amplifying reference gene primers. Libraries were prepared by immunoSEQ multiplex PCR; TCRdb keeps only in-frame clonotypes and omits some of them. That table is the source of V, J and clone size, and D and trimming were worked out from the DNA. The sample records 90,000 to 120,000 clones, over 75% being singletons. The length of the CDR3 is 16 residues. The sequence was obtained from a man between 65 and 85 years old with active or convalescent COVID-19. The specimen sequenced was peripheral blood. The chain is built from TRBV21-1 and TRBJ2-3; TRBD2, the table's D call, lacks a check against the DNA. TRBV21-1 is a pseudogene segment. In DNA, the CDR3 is TGTGCCAGCAGCAAACGGGCTAGCGCTAGCACAGATACGCAGTATTTT. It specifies CASSKRASASTDTQYF.